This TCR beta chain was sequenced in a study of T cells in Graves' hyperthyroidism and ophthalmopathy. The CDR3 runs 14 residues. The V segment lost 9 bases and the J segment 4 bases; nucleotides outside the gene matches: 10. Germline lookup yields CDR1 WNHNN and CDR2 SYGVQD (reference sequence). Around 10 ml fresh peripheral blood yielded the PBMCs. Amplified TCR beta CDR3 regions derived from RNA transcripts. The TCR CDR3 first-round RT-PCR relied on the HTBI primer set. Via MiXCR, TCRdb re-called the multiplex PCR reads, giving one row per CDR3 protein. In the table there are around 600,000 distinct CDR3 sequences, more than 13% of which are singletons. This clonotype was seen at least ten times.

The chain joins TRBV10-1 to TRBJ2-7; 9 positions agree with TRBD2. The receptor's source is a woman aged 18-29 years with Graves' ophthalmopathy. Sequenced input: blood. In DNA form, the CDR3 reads TGCGCCAGTCTAAGCGGGAGGAGGGGTTACGAGCAGTACTTC. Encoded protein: CASLSGRRGYEQYF.